The T cell receptor beta chain described here comes from a study of a mutant IDH1 vaccine in newly diagnosed glioma. The study's findings and limits: Variations in leading peripheral T cell clonotypes appeared to have no connection with pseudoprogression.

Assay: immunoSEQ multiplex PCR; the TCRdb copy retains only in-frame clones and omits some. The sample holds over 55,000 clones, around 83% seen once. This CDR3 comprises 17 residues. Germline CDR1 reads SGDLS; CDR2 reads YYNGEE. Trimming removed 4 bases from V and 8 bases from J, with 24 bases in between. Sample time point: baseline, week 1 (first vaccination visit). Treatment in this sample: pre-vaccination baseline after standard-of-care therapy. There are a few counts of this clone. The antigen is unknown. This clonotype was sampled from a woman under 30 with glioma. Some clones in this sample may be carry-over from other donors' samples. Sequencing used peripheral blood mononuclear cells (PBMCs), obtained from a glioma patient treated with radiotherapy, temozolomide or both. This chain joins TRBV9 and TRBJ1-4; D may be TRBD1 (5 bases). DNA of the CDR3: TGTGCCAGCAGCTCCCGCGACAGACCTAGTAGGGACGAAAAACTGTTTTTT. Translation: CASSSRDRPSRDEKLFF.